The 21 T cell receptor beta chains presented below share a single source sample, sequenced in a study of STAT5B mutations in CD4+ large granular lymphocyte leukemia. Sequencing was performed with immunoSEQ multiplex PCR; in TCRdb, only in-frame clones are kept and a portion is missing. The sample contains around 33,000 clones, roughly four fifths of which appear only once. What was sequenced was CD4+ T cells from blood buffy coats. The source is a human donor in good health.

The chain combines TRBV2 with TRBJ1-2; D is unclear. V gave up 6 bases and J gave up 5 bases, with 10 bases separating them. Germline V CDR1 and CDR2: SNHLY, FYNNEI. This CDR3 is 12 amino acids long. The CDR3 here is CASSVRLYGYTF. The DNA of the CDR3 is TGTGCCAGCAGCGTACGATTGTATGGCTACACCTTC.

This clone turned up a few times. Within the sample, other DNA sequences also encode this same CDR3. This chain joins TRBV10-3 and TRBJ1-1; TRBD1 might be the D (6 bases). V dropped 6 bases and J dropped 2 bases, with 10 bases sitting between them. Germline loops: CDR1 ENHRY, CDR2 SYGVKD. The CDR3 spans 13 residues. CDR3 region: CAIRDSANTEAFF. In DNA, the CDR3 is TGTGCCATCAGGGACAGCGCAAACACTGAAGCTTTCTTT.

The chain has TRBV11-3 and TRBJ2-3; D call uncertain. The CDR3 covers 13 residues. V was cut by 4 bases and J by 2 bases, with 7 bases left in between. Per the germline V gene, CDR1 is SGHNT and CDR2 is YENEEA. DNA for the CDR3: TGTGCCAGCAGCTCCGCCTACACAGATACGCAGTATTTT. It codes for CASSSAYTDTQYF.

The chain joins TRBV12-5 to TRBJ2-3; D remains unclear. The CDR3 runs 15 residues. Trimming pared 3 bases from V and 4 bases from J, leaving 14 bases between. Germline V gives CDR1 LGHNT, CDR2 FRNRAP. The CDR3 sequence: CASGFGGTPSDTQYF. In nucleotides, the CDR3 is TGTGCTAGTGGTTTTGGCGGAACACCTTCAGATACGCAGTATTTT.

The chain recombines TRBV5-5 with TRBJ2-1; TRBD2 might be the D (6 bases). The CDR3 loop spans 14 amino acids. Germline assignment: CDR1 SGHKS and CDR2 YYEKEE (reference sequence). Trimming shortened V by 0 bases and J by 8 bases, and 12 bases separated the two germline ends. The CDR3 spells CASSLGMGGDEQFF. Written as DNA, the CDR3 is TGTGCCAGCAGCTTGGGTATGGGGGGAGATGAGCAGTTCTTC. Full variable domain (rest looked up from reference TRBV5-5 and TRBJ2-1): DAGVTQSPTHLIKTRGQQVTLRCSPISGHKSVSWYQQVLGQGPQFIFQYYEKEERGRGNFPDRFSARQFPNYSSELNVNALLLGDSALYLCASSLGMGGDEQFFGPGTRLTVL.

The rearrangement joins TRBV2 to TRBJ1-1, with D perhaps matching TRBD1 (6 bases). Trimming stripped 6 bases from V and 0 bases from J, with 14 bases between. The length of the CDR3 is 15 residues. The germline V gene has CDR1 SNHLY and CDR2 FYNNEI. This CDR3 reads CASRNPGTLNTEAFF. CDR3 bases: TGTGCCAGCAGGAACCCCGGGACACTGAACACTGAAGCTTTCTTT.

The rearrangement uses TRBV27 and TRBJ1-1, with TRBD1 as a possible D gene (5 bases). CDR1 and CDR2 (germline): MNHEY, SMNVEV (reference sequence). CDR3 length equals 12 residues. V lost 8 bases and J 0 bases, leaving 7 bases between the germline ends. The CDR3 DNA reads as TGTGCCAGCCGACAGCTGAACACTGAAGCTTTCTTT. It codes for CASRQLNTEAFF.

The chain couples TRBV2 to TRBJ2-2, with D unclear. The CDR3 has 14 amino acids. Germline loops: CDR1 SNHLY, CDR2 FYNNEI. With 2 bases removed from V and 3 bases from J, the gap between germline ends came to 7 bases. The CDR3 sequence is CASSETGYTGELFF. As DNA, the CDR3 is TGTGCCAGCAGTGAAACCGGATACACCGGGGAGCTGTTTTTT.

In DNA, the CDR3 is TGTGCCAGCAGCTTTTCTGTAAGCATGGAGACCCAGTACTTC. Amino acid sequence: CASSFSVSMETQYF. The genes are TRBV7-9 and TRBJ2-5; D is uncertain. Per the germline V gene, CDR1 is SEHNR and CDR2 is FQNEAQ (reference sequence). CDR3 length equals 14 residues. The V gene lost 3 bases and the J gene lost 5 bases, with 13 bases spanning the gap.

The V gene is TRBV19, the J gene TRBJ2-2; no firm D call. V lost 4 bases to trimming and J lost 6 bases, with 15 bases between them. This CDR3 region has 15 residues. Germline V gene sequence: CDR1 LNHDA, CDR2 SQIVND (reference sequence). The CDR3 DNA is TGTGCCAGTAGTACCCTCCCCGGGCCGGCCGGGGAGCTGTTTTTT. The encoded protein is CASSTLPGPAGELFF.

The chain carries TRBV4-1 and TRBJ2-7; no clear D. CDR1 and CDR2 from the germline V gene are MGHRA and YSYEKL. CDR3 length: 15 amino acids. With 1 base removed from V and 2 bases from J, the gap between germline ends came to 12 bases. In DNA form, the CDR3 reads TGCGCCAGCAGCCAAGCTCGAGGTCTGACCTACGAGCAGTACTTC. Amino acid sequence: CASSQARGLTYEQYF.

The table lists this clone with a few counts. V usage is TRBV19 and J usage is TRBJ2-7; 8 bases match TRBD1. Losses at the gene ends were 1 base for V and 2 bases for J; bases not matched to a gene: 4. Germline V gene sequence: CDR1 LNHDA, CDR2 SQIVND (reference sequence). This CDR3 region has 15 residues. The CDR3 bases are TGTGCCAGTAGTATAGGACAGGGGCGAACCTACGAGCAGTACTTC. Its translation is CASSIGQGRTYEQYF.

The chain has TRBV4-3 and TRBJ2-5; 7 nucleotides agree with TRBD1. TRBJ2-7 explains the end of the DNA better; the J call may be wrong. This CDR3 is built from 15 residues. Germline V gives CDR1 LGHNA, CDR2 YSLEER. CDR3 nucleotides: TGCGCCAGCAGCGCACGGGACAGTCTCTCCTACGAGCAGTACTTC. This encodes CASSARDSLSYEQYF.

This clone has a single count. As DNA, the CDR3 is TGTGCCAGCAGGTATGACAGGGATTTATCCTACGAGCAGTACTTC. Its translation is CASRYDRDLSYEQYF. The chain has TRBV6-5 and TRBJ2-7; 7 bases are a match to TRBD1. This CDR3 contains 15 residues. The germline V gene has CDR1 MNHEY and CDR2 SVGAGI. V was pared by 6 bases and J by 1 base, with 9 bases of the junction left unmatched.

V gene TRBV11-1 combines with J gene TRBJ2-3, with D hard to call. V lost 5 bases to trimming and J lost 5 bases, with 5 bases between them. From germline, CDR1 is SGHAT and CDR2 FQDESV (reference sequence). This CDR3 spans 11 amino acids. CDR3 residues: CASSPGDTQYF. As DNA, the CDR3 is TGTGCCAGCAGCCCGGGAGATACGCAGTATTTT. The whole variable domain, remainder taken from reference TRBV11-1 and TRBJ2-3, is EAEVAQSPRYKITEKSQAVAFWCDPISGHATLYWYRQILGQGPELLVQFQDESVVDDSQLPKDRFSAERLKGVDSTLKIQPAELGDSAMYLCASSPGDTQYFGPGTRLTVL.

The CDR3 here is CASSFGGGTDTQYF. The CDR3 DNA is TGTGCCAGCAGCTTTGGGGGAGGGACAGATACGCAGTATTTT. The chain combines TRBV7-2 with TRBJ2-3; 7 positions agree with TRBD2. This CDR3 is built from 14 residues. The V and J ends lost 3 bases and 3 bases, in that order; junction bases with no gene match: 3. Germline CDR1 reads SGHTA; CDR2 reads FQGNSA.

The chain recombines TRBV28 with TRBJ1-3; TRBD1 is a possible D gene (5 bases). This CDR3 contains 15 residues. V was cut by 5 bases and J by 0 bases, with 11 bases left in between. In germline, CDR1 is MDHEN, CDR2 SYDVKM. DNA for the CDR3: TGTGCCAGCAGTAGGGACGGGCTCTCTGGAAACACCATATATTTT. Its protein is CASSRDGLSGNTIYF.

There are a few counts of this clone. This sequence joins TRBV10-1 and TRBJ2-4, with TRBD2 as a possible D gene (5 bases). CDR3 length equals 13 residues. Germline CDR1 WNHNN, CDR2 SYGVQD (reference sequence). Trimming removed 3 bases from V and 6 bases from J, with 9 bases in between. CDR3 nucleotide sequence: TGCGCCAGCAGTGATCGGGGTCCAAACATTCAGTACTTC. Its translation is CASSDRGPNIQYF.

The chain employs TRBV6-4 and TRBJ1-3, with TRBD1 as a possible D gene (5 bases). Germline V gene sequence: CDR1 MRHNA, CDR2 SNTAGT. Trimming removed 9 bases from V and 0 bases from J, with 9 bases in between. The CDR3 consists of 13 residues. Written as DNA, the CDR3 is TGTGCCAGTTCCAGGGTCTCTGGAAACACCATATATTTT. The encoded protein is CASSRVSGNTIYF.

The CDR3 nucleotides are TGTGCCAGCAGCAAGAGAACAGGATTTGATGAAAAACTGTTTTTT. Protein sequence: CASSKRTGFDEKLFF. The V call is TRBV14, the J call TRBJ1-4; perhaps TRBD1 as D (5 bases). Germline V CDR1 and CDR2: SGHDN, FVKESK. Trimming shortened V by 5 bases and J by 6 bases, and 16 bases separated the two germline ends. The CDR3 sequence is 15 residues long.

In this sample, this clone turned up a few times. CDR3 protein: CAWSDAGQASEKLFF. The CDR3 coding sequence is TGTGCCTGGAGCGACGCCGGACAGGCTTCTGAAAAACTGTTTTTT. The chain joins TRBV30 to TRBJ1-4; TRBD1 matches 7 bases. V trimming: 3 bases; J trimming: 7 bases; junction bases outside the gene matches: 11. CDR3 length equals 15 residues. Germline-derived CDR1 and CDR2 are GTSNPN and SVGIG (reference sequence).